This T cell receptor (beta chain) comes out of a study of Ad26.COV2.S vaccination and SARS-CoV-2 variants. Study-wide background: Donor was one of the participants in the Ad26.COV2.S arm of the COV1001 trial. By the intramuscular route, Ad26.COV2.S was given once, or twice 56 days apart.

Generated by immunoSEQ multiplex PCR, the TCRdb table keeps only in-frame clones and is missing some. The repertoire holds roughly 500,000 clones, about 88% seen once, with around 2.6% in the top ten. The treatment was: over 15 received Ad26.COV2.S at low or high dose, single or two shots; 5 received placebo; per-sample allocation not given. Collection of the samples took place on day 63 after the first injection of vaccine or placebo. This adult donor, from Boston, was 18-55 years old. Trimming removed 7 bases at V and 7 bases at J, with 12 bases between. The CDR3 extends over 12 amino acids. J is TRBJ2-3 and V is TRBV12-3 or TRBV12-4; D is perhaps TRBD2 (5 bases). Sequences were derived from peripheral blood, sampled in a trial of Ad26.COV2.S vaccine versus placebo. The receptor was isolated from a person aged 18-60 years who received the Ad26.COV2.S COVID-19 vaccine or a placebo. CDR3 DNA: TGTGCCAGCACCTCTTCGGGGAATACGCAGTATTTT. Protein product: CASTSSGNTQYF.